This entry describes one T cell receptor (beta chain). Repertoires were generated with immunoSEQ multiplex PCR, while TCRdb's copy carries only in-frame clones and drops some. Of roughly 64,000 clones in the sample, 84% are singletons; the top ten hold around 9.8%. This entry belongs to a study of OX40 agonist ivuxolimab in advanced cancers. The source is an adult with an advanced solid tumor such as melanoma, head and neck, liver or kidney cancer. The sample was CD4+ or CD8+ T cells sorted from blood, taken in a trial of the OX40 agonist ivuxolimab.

The CDR3 loop reads CASSLGGAGSTDTQYF. As DNA, the CDR3 is TGTGCCAGCAGTTTGGGAGGGGCGGGAAGTACAGATACGCAGTATTTT. This chain uses TRBV28 with TRBJ2-3, with TRBD2 identical over 7 bases. V shed 3 bases and J 3 bases; nucleotides not matched to a gene: 9. This CDR3 has 16 residues. From germline, CDR1 is MDHEN and CDR2 SYDVKM.